Reported below is one T cell receptor beta chain. Its antigen is not known. This entry belongs to a study of identical twins. Each CDR3 protein is one row after TCRdb ran MiXCR on the 5' RACE reads. The sample shows approximately 350,000 distinct CDR3 sequences, more than 9% of them seen only once. Study-wide results and caveats: Because invariant MAIT and iNKT cells could be present, zero-insertion analyses could be partly confounded.

These data also featured in a second study, about yellow fever vaccine responses in identical twins.

This clonotype was sampled from a woman aged 18-29 years in good health. The specimen was CD8+ T cells sorted from blood.

CDR3 bases: TGCAGTGCTAGAGATCGGGACAGGATGAACACTGAAGCTTTCTTT. Translated: CSARDRDRMNTEAFF. The gene calls are TRBV20-1 and TRBJ1-1; 8 nucleotides match TRBD1. Germline CDR1 and CDR2: DFQATT and SNEGSKA (reference sequence). V trimming: 0 bases; J trimming: 0 bases; junction bases outside the gene matches: 3. The CDR3 contains 15 residues.